The TCR beta chain under discussion was sequenced for a study of response to subunit inactivated influenza vaccine. Study-wide results and limits: Seasonal influenza vaccination, on each occasion, was suggested by the authors to recruit few new T cells.

CDR3 length: 16 amino acids. The trim removed 5 bases at V and 1 base at J, leaving 5 bases unmatched. Germline CDR1 is SGHTA and CDR2 is FQGTGA. TCRdb reprocessed the RT-PCR reads with MiXCR, giving one entry per CDR3 protein. The sample has about 700,000 distinct CDR3 sequences, around 13% seen once; the top ten hold approximately 7%. This clonotype was observed many times. Its antigen remains unknown. The clonotype originates from a man aged 50-59 years who received an inactivated influenza vaccine. The chain has TRBV7-3 and TRBJ2-2, with TRBD2 matching over 9 bases. The sample here was PBMCs from blood, taken about 14 days before vaccination. CDR3 residues: CASSAQTSGNTGELFF. CDR3 nucleotide sequence: TGTGCCAGCAGCGCTCAGACTAGCGGGAACACCGGGGAGCTGTTTTTT.